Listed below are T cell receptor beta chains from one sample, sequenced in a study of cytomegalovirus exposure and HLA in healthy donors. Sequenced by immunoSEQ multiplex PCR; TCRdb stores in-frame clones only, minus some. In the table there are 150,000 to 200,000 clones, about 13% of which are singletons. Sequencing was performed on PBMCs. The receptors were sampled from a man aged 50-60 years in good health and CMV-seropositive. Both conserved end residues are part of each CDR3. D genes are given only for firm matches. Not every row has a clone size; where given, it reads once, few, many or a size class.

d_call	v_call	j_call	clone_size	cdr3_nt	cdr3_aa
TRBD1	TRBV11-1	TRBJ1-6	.	TGTGCCAGCAGCTTATCGGGACAGGGGGAATCACCCCTCCACTTT	CASSLSGQGESPLHF
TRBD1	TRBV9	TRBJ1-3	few	TGTGCCAGCAGCATCCGGACAGGCTTATCTGGAAACACCATATATTTT	CASSIRTGLSGNTIYF
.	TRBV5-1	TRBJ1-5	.	TGCGCCAGCAGCGCCGAACCAGGGAGTAGCGGCCAGCCCCAGCATTTT	CASSAEPGSSGQPQHF
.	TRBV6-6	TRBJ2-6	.	TGTGCCAGCAGTCCGGGGGAGGCTGGGGCCAACGTCCTGACTTTC	CASSPGEAGANVLTF
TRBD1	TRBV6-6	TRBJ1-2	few	TGTGCCAGCAGCGGCGGGACAGCCACCGGTGGAGGCTACACCTTC	CASSGGTATGGGYTF
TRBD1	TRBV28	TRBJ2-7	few	TGTGCCAGCAGTTTAGGGGGACAGGGTACACCCTACGAGCAGTACTTC	CASSLGGQGTPYEQYF
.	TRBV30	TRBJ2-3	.	TGTGCCTACGGGGGTAGCACCGATACGCAGTATTTT	CAYGGSTDTQYF
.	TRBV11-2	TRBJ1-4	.	TGTGCCAGCAGCTTGGAAGACAGACTGGAGGGGGAAAAACTGTTTTTT	CASSLEDRLEGEKLFF
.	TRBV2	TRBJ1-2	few	TGTGCCAGCAGTGAATGGGGGCAAGACTATGGCTACACCTTC	CASSEWGQDYGYTF
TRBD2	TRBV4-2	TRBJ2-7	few	TGTGCCAGCAGCCAAGGGCCTAGCGGTAGCTACGAGCAGTACTTC	CASSQGPSGSYEQYF
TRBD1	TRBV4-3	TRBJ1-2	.	TGCGCCAGCAGCCTCGACACAGGGGTCGCGTATGGCTACACCTTC	CASSLDTGVAYGYTF
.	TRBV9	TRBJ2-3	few	TGTGCCAGCAGCGTAGTTGGGGAGGGCACAGATACGCAGTATTTT	CASSVVGEGTDTQYF
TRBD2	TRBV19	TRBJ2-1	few	TGTGCCAGCAATCCGGGACTAGAAAACAATGAGCAGTTCTTC	CASNPGLENNEQFF
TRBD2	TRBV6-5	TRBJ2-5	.	TGTGCCAGCAGAATCTCCGCGGGGGGCCAAGAGACCCAGTACTTC	CASRISAGGQETQYF
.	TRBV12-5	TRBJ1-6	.	TGTGCTAGTGTCCCGCGAATCCGAACTCCGTTCCCCCTCCACTTT	CASVPRIRTPFPLHF
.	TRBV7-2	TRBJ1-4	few	TGTGCCAGCAGCTTATTCTGGGGGGTTGAAAAACTGTTTTTT	CASSLFWGVEKLFF
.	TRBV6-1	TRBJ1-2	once	TGTGCCAGCTCCAGGGATCCGAAGGACTATGGCTACACCTTC	CASSRDPKDYGYTF
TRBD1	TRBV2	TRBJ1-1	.	TGTGCCAGCAGTGTAAATACAGGGGACACTGAAGCTTTCTTT	CASSVNTGDTEAFF